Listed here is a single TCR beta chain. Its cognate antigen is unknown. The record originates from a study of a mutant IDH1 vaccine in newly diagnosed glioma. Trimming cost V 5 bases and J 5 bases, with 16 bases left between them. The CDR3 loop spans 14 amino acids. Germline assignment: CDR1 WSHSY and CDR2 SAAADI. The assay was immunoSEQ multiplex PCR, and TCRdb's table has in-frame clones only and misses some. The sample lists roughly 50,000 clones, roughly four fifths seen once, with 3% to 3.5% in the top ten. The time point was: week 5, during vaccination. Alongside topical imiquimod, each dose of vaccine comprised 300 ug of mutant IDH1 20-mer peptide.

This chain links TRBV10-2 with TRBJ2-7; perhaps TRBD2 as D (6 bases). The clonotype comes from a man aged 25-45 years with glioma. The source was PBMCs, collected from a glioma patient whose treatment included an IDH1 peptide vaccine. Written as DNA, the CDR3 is TGCGCCAGCAGTTTGGAGGGCAGGGTGCACGAGCAGTACTTC. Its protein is CASSLEGRVHEQYF.